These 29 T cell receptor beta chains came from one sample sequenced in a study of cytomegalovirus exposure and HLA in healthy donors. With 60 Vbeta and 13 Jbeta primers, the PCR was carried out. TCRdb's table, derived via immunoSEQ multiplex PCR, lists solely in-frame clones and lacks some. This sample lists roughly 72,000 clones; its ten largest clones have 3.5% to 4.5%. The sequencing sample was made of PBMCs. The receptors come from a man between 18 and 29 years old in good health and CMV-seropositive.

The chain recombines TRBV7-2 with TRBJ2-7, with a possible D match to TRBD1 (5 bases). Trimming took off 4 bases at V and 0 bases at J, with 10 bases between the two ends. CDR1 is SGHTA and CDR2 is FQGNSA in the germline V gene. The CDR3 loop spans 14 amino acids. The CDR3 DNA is TGTGCCAGCAGCTCGGACAACTACTCCTACGAGCAGTACTTC. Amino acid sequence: CASSSDNYSYEQYF.

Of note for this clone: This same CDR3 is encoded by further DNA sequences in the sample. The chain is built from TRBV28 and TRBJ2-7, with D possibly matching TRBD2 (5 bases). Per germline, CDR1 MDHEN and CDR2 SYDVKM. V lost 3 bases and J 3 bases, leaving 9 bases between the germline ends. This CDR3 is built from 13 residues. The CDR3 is CASSFSGVYEQYF. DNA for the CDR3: TGTGCCAGCAGTTTTTCCGGGGTCTACGAGCAGTACTTC.

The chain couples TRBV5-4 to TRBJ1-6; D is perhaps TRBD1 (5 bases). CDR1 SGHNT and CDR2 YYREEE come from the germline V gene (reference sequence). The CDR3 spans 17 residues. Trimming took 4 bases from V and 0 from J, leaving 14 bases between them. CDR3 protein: CASSRNQGSSYNSPLHF. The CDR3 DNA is TGTGCCAGCAGCAGAAACCAGGGAAGCTCCTATAATTCACCCCTCCACTTT.

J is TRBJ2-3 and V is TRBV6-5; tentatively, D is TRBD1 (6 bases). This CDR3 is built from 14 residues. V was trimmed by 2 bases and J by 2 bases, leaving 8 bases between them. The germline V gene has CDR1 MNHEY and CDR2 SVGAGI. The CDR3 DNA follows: TGTGCCAGCAGTTACCGGACAGCCACAGATACGCAGTATTTT. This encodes CASSYRTATDTQYF.

CDR3 DNA sequence: TGTGCCAGCAGCTCCCTTGCTAAACAGGCCGGGGGGCCCCAGCATTTT. This codes for CASSSLAKQAGGPQHF. The chain is built from TRBV27 and TRBJ1-5; tentatively, D is TRBD1 (5 bases). The CDR3 totals 16 residues. V was pared by 6 bases and J by 9 bases, with 24 bases between. The V gene's germline CDR1 is MNHEY and CDR2 SMNVEV (reference sequence).

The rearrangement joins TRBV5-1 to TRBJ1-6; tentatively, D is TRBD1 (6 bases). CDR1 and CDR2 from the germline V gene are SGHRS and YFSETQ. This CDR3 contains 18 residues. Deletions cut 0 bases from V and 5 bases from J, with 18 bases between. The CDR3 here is CASSLGLTGGRNNSPLHF. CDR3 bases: TGCGCCAGCAGCTTGGGACTCACGGGGGGCCGGAATAATTCACCCCTCCACTTT.

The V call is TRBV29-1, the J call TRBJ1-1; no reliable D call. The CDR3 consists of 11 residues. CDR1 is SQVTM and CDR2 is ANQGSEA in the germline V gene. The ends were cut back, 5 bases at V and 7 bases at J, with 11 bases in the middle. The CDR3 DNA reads TGCAGCGTTCACAGCGGGGTTGAAGCTTTCTTT. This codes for CSVHSGVEAFF.

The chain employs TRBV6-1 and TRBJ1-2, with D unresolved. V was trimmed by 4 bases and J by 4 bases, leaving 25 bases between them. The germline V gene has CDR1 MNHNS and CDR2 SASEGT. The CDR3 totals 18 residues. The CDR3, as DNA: TGTGCCAGCAGTGTGTCGCGGTATTCGGTCAAATCGGTCTATGGCTACACCTTC. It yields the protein CASSVSRYSVKSVYGYTF.

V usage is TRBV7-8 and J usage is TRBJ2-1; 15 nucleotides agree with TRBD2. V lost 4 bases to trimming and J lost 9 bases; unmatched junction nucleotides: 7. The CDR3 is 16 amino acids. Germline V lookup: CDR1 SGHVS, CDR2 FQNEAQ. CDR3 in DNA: TGTGCCAGCAGCTCCGGACTAGCGGGGGGGCTCGGTGAGCAGTTCTTC. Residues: CASSSGLAGGLGEQFF. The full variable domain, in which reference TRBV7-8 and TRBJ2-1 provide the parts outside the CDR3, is GAGVSQSPRYKVAKRGQDVALRCDPISGHVSLFWYQQALGQGPEFLTYFQNEAQLDKSGLPSDRFFAERPEGSVSTLKIQRTQQEDSAVYLCASSSGLAGGLGEQFFGPGTRLTVL.

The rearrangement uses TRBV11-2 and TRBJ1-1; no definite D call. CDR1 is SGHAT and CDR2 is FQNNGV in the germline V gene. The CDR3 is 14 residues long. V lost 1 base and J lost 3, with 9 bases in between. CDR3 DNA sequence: TGTGCCAGCAGCTTAGGGCCCCCCCACACTGAAGCTTTCTTT. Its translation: CASSLGPPHTEAFF.

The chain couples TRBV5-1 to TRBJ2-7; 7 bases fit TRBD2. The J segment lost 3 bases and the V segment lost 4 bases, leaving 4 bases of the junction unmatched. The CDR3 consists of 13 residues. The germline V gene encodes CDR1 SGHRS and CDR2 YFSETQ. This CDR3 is CASSGRDYYEQYF. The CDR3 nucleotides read TGCGCCAGCAGCGGCCGGGACTACTACGAGCAGTACTTC.

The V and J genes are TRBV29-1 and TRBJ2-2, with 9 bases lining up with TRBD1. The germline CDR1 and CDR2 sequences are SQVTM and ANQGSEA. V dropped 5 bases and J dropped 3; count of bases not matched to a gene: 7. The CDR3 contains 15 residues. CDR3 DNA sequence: TGCAGCGTTTCTAGGGGGACAGGGTACACCGGGGAGCTGTTTTTT. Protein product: CSVSRGTGYTGELFF.

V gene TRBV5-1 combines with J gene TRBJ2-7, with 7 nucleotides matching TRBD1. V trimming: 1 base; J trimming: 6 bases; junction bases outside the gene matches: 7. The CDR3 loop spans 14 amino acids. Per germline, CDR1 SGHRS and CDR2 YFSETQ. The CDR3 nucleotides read TGCGCCAGCAGCTTGTGGCAACCAGGGGGCGAGCAGTACTTC. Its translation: CASSLWQPGGEQYF.

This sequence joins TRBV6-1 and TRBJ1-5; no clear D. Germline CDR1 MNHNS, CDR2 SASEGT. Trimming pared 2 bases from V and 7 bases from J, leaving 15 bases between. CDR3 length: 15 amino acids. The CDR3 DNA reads TGTGCCAGCAGTGAAAAGATTGAGGGAGGGCAGCCCCAGCATTTT. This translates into CASSEKIEGGQPQHF.

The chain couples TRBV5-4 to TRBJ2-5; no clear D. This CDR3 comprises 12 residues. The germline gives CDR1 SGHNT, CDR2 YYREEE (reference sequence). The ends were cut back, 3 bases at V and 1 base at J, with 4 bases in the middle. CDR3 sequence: CASSYSQETQYF. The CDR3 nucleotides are TGTGCCAGCAGCTATAGCCAAGAGACCCAGTACTTC.

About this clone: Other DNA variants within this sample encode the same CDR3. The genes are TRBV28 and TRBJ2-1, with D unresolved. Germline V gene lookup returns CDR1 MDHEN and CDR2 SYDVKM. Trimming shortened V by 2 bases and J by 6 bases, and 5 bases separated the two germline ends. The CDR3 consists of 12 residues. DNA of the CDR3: TGTGCCAGCAGTTTACTAGGCAATGAGCAGTTCTTC. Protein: CASSLLGNEQFF.

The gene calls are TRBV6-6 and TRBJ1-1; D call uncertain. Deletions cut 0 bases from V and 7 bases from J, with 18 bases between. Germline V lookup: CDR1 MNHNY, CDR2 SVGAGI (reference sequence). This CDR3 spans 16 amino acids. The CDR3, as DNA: TGTGCCAGCAGTTACTCCCCGTCGGGTCCTCTTCTTGAAGCTTTCTTT. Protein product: CASSYSPSGPLLEAFF.

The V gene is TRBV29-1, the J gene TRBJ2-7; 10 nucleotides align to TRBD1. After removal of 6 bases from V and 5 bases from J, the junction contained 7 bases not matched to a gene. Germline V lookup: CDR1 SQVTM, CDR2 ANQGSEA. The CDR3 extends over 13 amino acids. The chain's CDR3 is CSVPTGGTDEQYF. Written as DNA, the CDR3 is TGCAGCGTACCGACAGGGGGCACAGACGAGCAGTACTTC.

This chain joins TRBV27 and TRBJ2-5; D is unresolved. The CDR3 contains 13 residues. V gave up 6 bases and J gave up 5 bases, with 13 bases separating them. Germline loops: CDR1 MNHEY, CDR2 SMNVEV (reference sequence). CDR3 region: CASRPLVAETQYF. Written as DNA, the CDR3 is TGTGCCAGCAGGCCCCTGGTTGCGGAGACCCAGTACTTC.

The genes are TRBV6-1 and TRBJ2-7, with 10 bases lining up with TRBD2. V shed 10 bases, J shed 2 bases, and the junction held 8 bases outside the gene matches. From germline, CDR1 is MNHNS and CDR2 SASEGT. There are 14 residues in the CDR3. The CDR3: CATQTAGGPYEQYF. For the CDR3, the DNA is TGTGCCACCCAAACAGCGGGAGGGCCCTACGAGCAGTACTTC.

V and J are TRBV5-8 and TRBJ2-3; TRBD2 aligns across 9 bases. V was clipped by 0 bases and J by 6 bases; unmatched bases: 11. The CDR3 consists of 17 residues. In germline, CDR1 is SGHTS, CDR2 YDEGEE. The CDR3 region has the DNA TGTGCCAGCAGCTTGGCCGGGACTAGCACCCTTTGGGATACGCAGTATTTT. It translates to CASSLAGTSTLWDTQYF.

The CDR3 sequence is CASSLRQANQPQHF. CDR3 DNA: TGTGCCAGCAGTTTAAGACAGGCTAATCAGCCCCAGCATTTT. This chain connects TRBV27 to TRBJ1-5, with D possibly matching TRBD1 (6 bases). This CDR3 contains 14 residues. Germline CDR1 is MNHEY and CDR2 is SMNVEV (reference sequence). V dropped 2 bases and J dropped 4 bases, with 9 bases sitting between them.

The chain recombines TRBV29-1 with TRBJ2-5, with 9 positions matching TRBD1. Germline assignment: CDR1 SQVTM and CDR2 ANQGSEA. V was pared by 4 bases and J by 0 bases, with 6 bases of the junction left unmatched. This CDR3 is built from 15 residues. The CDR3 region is CSVVGGQGHQETQYF. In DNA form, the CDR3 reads TGCAGCGTTGTCGGGGGACAGGGACACCAAGAGACCCAGTACTTC.

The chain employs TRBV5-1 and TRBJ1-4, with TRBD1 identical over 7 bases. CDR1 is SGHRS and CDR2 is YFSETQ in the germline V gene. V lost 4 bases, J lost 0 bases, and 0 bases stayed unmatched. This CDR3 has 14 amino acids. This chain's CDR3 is CASSQGATNEKLFF. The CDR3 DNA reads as TGCGCCAGCAGCCAGGGGGCAACTAATGAAAAACTGTTTTTT.

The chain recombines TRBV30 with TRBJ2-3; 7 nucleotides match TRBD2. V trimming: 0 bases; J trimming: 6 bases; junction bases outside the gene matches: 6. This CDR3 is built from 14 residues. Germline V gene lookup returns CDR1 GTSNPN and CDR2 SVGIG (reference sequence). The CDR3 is CAWSVTLAVDTQYF. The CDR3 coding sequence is TGTGCCTGGAGTGTAACCCTAGCGGTTGATACGCAGTATTTT.

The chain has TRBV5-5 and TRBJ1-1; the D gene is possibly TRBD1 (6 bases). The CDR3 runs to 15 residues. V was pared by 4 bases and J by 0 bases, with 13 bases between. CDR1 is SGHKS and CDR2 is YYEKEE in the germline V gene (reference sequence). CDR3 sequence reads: CASSPDSTMNTEAFF. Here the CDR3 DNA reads TGTGCCAGCAGCCCGGACAGTACTATGAACACTGAAGCTTTCTTT.

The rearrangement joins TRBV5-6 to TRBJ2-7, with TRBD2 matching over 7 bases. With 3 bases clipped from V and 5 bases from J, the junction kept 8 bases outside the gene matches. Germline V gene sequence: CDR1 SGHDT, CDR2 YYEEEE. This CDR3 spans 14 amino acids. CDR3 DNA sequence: TGTGCCAGCAGCTGGGGAGGGGTGGACCACGAGCAGTACTTC. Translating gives CASSWGGVDHEQYF.

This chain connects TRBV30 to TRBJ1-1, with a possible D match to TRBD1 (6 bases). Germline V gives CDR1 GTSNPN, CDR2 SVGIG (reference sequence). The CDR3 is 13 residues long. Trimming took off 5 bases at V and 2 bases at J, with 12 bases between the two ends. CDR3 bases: TGTGCCTGGGGAAGGACAGTTAACACTGAAGCTTTCTTT. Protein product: CAWGRTVNTEAFF.

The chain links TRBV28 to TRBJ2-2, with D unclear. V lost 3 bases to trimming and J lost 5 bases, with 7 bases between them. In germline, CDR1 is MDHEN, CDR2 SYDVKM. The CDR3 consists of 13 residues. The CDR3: CASSFYHTGELFF. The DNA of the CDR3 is TGTGCCAGCAGTTTCTACCATACCGGGGAGCTGTTTTTT.